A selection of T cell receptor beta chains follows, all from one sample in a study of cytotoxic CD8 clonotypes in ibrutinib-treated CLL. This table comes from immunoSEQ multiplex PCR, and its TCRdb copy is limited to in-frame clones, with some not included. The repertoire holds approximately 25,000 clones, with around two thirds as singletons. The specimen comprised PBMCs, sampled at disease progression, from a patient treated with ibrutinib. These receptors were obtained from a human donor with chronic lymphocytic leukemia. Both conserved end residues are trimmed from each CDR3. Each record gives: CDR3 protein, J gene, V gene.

CDR3 protein: ASSLAEVFTDTQY
J gene: TRBJ2-3
V gene: TRBV7-8

CDR3 protein: ASSLVQAGQETQY
J gene: TRBJ2-5
V gene: TRBV7-9

CDR3 protein: ASSQSTGMNTEAF
J gene: TRBJ1-1
V gene: TRBV18

CDR3 protein: ASSTDGTYEQY
J gene: TRBJ2-7
V gene: TRBV19

CDR3 protein: ASQPGVINYGYT
J gene: TRBJ1-2
V gene: TRBV5-4

CDR3 protein: ASSFRDRGYGYT
J gene: TRBJ1-2
V gene: TRBV7-2

CDR3 protein: AISEALGYT
J gene: TRBJ1-2
V gene: TRBV10-3

CDR3 protein: ASSFGQANEKLF
J gene: TRBJ1-4
V gene: TRBV27

CDR3 protein: ASSQDPTLDKGIYGYT
J gene: TRBJ1-2
V gene: TRBV4-1

CDR3 protein: ASRTSGGIYNEQF
J gene: TRBJ2-1
V gene: TRBV19

CDR3 protein: ASSVEGGSYGYT
J gene: TRBJ1-2
V gene: TRBV9

CDR3 protein: AISDEGANYGYT
J gene: TRBJ1-2
V gene: TRBV10-3

CDR3 protein: ASSPRPGQGLGYT
J gene: TRBJ1-2
V gene: TRBV27

CDR3 protein: ASSPLAGGTDTQY
J gene: TRBJ2-3
V gene: TRBV18

CDR3 protein: ATRTDTQY
J gene: TRBJ2-3
V gene: TRBV6-6

CDR3 protein: ASSSPGGTEAF
J gene: TRBJ1-1
V gene: TRBV5-1

CDR3 protein: ASSQAPRREDQPQH
J gene: TRBJ1-5
V gene: TRBV4-1

CDR3 protein: ASSPWASDRTGELF
J gene: TRBJ2-2
V gene: TRBV9

CDR3 protein: SVEGGGQGTEAF
J gene: TRBJ1-1
V gene: TRBV29-1

CDR3 protein: ASSLQYSNSPLH
J gene: TRBJ1-6
V gene: TRBV7-6

CDR3 protein: ASNWVGSTNEKLF
J gene: TRBJ1-4
V gene: TRBV2

CDR3 protein: ASRYAGADGEKLF
J gene: TRBJ1-4
V gene: TRBV5-1

CDR3 protein: AISEPQPSPIQGLF
J gene: TRBJ2-2
V gene: TRBV10-3

CDR3 protein: ASRPPSVQKLF
J gene: TRBJ1-4
V gene: TRBV4-1

CDR3 protein: ASRPTGAGESPLH
J gene: TRBJ1-6
V gene: TRBV2

CDR3 protein: ASAGSGANVLT
J gene: TRBJ2-6
V gene: TRBV10-2

CDR3 protein: ATAEGSNTGELF
J gene: TRBJ2-2
V gene: TRBV19

CDR3 protein: ASSLADRGSSPLH
J gene: TRBJ1-6
V gene: TRBV7-9

CDR3 protein: ASSPPGGTDTQY
J gene: TRBJ2-3
V gene: TRBV5-1

CDR3 protein: ASSLDAGQGSYEQY
J gene: TRBJ2-7
V gene: TRBV7-9

CDR3 protein: ASSLAGQGTIFTYEQY
J gene: TRBJ2-7
V gene: TRBV11-2

CDR3 protein: ASSFSRGGTEAF
J gene: TRBJ1-1
V gene: TRBV7-9

CDR3 protein: ASTRQGGGYYGYT
J gene: TRBJ1-2
V gene: TRBV7-2

CDR3 protein: ASSWTGRSEKLF
J gene: TRBJ1-4
V gene: TRBV7-8

CDR3 protein: ASSLLNPTGFGNEQF
J gene: TRBJ2-1
V gene: TRBV27

CDR3 protein: ASSRAATNYGYT
J gene: TRBJ1-2
V gene: TRBV19

CDR3 protein: ASSFVGRTGELF
J gene: TRBJ2-2
V gene: TRBV5-6

CDR3 protein: ASSSDGGDNSPLH
J gene: TRBJ1-6
V gene: TRBV11-2

CDR3 protein: ASSQGSGTGFYEQY
J gene: TRBJ2-7
V gene: TRBV4-2

CDR3 protein: ASSEDVGMGANVLT
J gene: TRBJ2-6
V gene: TRBV5-1

CDR3 protein: ASSPTGGGNSPLH
J gene: TRBJ1-6
V gene: TRBV6-6

CDR3 protein: ASSVAQSTDTQY
J gene: TRBJ2-3
V gene: TRBV5-1

CDR3 protein: ASSYSQVQPQH
J gene: TRBJ1-5
V gene: TRBV6-5

CDR3 protein: ASSILGGDTEAF
J gene: TRBJ1-1
V gene: TRBV19

CDR3 protein: ASSQDTGSSSEQY
J gene: TRBJ2-7
V gene: TRBV4-3

CDR3 protein: ASSLALALNTEAF
J gene: TRBJ1-1
V gene: TRBV7-9

CDR3 protein: ASSFLAGGSSYEQY
J gene: TRBJ2-7
V gene: TRBV27

CDR3 protein: ASSRRGVSYEQY
J gene: TRBJ2-7
V gene: TRBV6-5

CDR3 protein: AISAGPDSNQPQH
J gene: TRBJ1-5
V gene: TRBV10-3